This is a list of T cell receptor beta chains from one sample in a study of blood T cell repertoires in COVID-19. Sequencing used immunoSEQ multiplex PCR; TCRdb keeps in-frame clones, though not all of them. The table lists roughly 81,000 clones, around nine tenths of them singletons. Specimen: peripheral blood. Source of these receptors: a man aged 40-49 years with acute or convalescent COVID-19. Both conserved end residues are trimmed from each CDR3. A D gene is named only where the DNA matches it firmly.

j_call v_call d_call cdr3_length cdr3_aa
TRBJ1-1 TRBV30 . 14 AWSVPGVAGATEAF
TRBJ2-7 TRBV27 TRBD1 12 ASSIRQGFNEQY
TRBJ1-6 TRBV6-6 . 11 ASSQQRREPLH
TRBJ2-1 TRBV6-6 . 13 ASSSPSYIINEQF
TRBJ2-1 TRBV12-2 . 15 ASRLGRGSSSYNEQF
TRBJ1-5 TRBV4-1 TRBD1 14 ASSSRGSGSNQPQH
TRBJ2-5 TRBV20-1 . 9 SAQDQETQY
TRBJ2-5 TRBV30 . 12 AWRSGLGRETQY
TRBJ2-2 TRBV4-2 . 14 ASSPEASRGTGELF
TRBJ1-2 TRBV30 . 11 AWSVGRAHGYT
TRBJ1-3 TRBV29-1 . 11 SVGQNSGNTIY